The 32 T cell receptor beta chains listed next were all sequenced from one sample in a study of blood T cell repertoires in COVID-19. TCRdb's copy holds only in-frame clones and misses some; the assay was immunoSEQ multiplex PCR. This table has 40,000 to 60,000 clones, approximately 84% appearing once. The sample comprised peripheral blood. The origin of the receptors is a man aged 50-59 years with active COVID-19.

V is TRBV25-1 and J is TRBJ2-7; the match to TRBD1 covers 9 bases. This CDR3 spans 14 amino acids. Germline values: CDR1 MGHDK, CDR2 SYGVNS. Trimming cost V 7 bases and J 6 bases; bases outside gene matches: 10. The CDR3 sequence: CASTARGTGIEQYF. DNA of the CDR3: TGTGCCAGCACGGCGCGGGGGACAGGGATCGAGCAGTACTTC.

This chain joins TRBV7-2 and TRBJ1-1, with D hard to call. Germline CDR1 SGHTA, CDR2 FQGNSA. The CDR3 is made up of 14 amino acids. Trimming left V 2 bases short and J 3 bases short, with 10 bases between. This CDR3 is CASSLSEGYTEAFF. CDR3 nucleotides: TGTGCCAGCAGCTTATCCGAGGGTTACACTGAAGCTTTCTTT.

The chain has TRBV6-5 and TRBJ2-3, with 9 positions matching TRBD1. The CDR3 runs 15 residues. Germline V lookup: CDR1 MNHEY, CDR2 SVGAGI. Trimming took 4 bases from V and 5 from J; bases not matched to a gene: 7. CDR3 amino acids: CASSSTQGAIDTQYF. The CDR3 DNA reads as TGTGCCAGCAGTTCGACACAGGGGGCAATAGATACGCAGTATTTT.

The chain recombines TRBV5-1 with TRBJ1-4, with 7 bases that match TRBD1. Trimming took 2 bases from V and 2 from J; bases not matched to a gene: 3. The CDR3 is 15 residues long. The germline gives CDR1 SGHRS, CDR2 YFSETQ. As DNA, the CDR3 is TGCGCCAGCAGCTTACAGGGGCTTACTAATGAAAAACTGTTTTTT. Protein product: CASSLQGLTNEKLFF. Variable domain in full (rest from reference TRBV5-1 and TRBJ1-4): KAGVTQTPRYLIKTRGQQVTLSCSPISGHRSVSWYQQTPGQGLQFLFEYFSETQRNKGNFPGRFSGRQFSNSRSEMNVSTLELGDSALYLCASSLQGLTNEKLFFGSGTQLSVL.

This chain joins TRBV6-5 and TRBJ2-7; D is possibly TRBD2 (6 bases). CDR3 length: 14 amino acids. With 4 bases removed from V and 0 bases from J, the gap between germline ends came to 10 bases. CDR1 and CDR2 (germline): MNHEY, SVGAGI. The CDR3 loop reads CASSLAGSSYEQYF. The CDR3 DNA reads TGTGCCAGCAGTTTGGCGGGGAGCTCCTACGAGCAGTACTTC.

The rearrangement links TRBV2 to TRBJ1-5, with TRBD1 matching 8 bases. This CDR3 spans 15 amino acids. Unmatched junction bases numbered 6, after V lost 5 bases and J lost 3 bases. Germline values: CDR1 SNHLY, CDR2 FYNNEI. The CDR3 region has the DNA TGTGCCAGCAGTTCCCGACAGGGGCTCAATCAGCCCCAGCATTTT. It yields the protein CASSSRQGLNQPQHF. The full variable domain, rest sourced from reference TRBV2 and TRBJ1-5, is EPEVTQTPSHQVTQMGQEVILRCVPISNHLYFYWYRQILGQKVEFLVSFYNNEISEKSEIFDDQFSVERPDGSNFTLKIRSTKLEDSAMYFCASSSRQGLNQPQHFGDGTRLSIL.

The CDR3 sequence is CASSLGQGNTGELFF. The CDR3 bases are TGTGCCAGCAGCTTGGGACAGGGGAACACCGGGGAGCTGTTTTTT. The V gene is TRBV11-3, the J gene TRBJ2-2, with TRBD1 matching 9 bases. V trimming: 3 bases; J trimming: 1 base; junction bases outside the gene matches: 0. Germline V gene sequence: CDR1 SGHNT, CDR2 YENEEA. This CDR3 has 15 amino acids. The full variable domain, in which reference TRBV11-3 and TRBJ2-2 provide the parts outside the CDR3, is EAGVVQSPRYKIIEKKQPVAFWCNPISGHNTLYWYLQNLGQGPELLIRYENEEAVDDSQLPKDRFSAERLKGVDSTLKIQPAELGDSAVYLCASSLGQGNTGELFFGEGSRLTVL.

The rearrangement uses TRBV5-5 and TRBJ2-7, with 12 bases lining up with TRBD2. CDR1 and CDR2 (germline): SGHKS, YYEKEE (reference sequence). V shed 3 bases and J 7 bases; nucleotides not matched to a gene: 8. This CDR3 has 15 residues. CDR3 region: CASSSSSGGAREQYF. In DNA, the CDR3 is TGTGCCAGCAGCTCCTCTAGCGGGGGGGCTCGGGAGCAGTACTTC.

The CDR3 is CASSDLNGNEQFF. As DNA, the CDR3 is TGCGCCAGCAGCGACCTAAACGGGAATGAGCAGTTCTTC. The rearrangement links TRBV5-1 to TRBJ2-1; D is uncertain. V lost 4 bases and J 7 bases, leaving 12 bases between the germline ends. The germline CDR1 and CDR2 sequences are SGHRS and YFSETQ. This CDR3 contains 13 residues.

The chain carries TRBV6-2 or TRBV6-3 and TRBJ2-1, with D possibly TRBD2 on 6 matching bases. This CDR3 has 15 residues. V shed 4 bases and J shed 5 bases, with 15 bases lying between them. CDR1 and CDR2 from the germline V gene are MNHEY and SVGEGT. In DNA form, the CDR3 reads TGTGCCAGCAGTTTGTGGGGGAGGTTTAACAATGAGCAGTTCTTC. It specifies CASSLWGRFNNEQFF.

This chain links TRBV4-1 with TRBJ1-2; D may be TRBD1 (6 bases). V lost 0 bases and J 2 bases, leaving 10 bases between the germline ends. The CDR3 sequence is 15 residues long. Looked up from germline, CDR1 is MGHRA and CDR2 is YSYEKL. CDR3 sequence (DNA): TGCGCCAGCAGCCAAGAACGGACAGTCAACTATGGCTACACCTTC. Protein: CASSQERTVNYGYTF.

The chain has TRBV5-1 and TRBJ2-2, with 8 bases aligning to TRBD1. V shed 1 base and J 8 bases; nucleotides not matched to a gene: 7. CDR1 and CDR2 from the germline V gene are SGHRS and YFSETQ. This CDR3 is 15 amino acids long. CDR3 region: CASSLRTGNPGELFF. The CDR3 DNA is TGCGCCAGCAGCTTGAGGACAGGGAACCCTGGGGAGCTGTTTTTT.

This chain joins TRBV5-1 and TRBJ2-7, with TRBD1 matching over 9 bases. The CDR3 covers 14 residues. V gave up 3 bases and J gave up 7 bases; unmatched junction bases: 8. Germline V gene data show CDR1 as SGHRS and CDR2 as YFSETQ. CDR3: CASSSGQGFGEQYF. In nucleotides, the CDR3 is TGCGCCAGCAGCTCGGGACAGGGCTTTGGTGAGCAGTACTTC.

CDR3 residues: CATSDLGRWGLVNTEAFF. The DNA for the CDR3 is TGTGCCACCAGTGATTTGGGCAGGTGGGGCCTTGTGAACACTGAAGCTTTCTTT. The V and J genes are TRBV24-1 and TRBJ1-1; D might be TRBD1 (5 bases). Trimming shortened V by 0 bases and J by 0 bases, and 16 bases separated the two germline ends. CDR3 size: 18 residues. The V gene's germline CDR1 is KGHDR and CDR2 SFDVKD.

The rearrangement uses TRBV6-5 and TRBJ2-7, with 9 bases lining up with TRBD1. The CDR3 is made up of 14 amino acids. Germline lookup yields CDR1 MNHEY and CDR2 SVGAGI. Unmatched junction bases numbered 5, after V lost 6 bases and J lost 2 bases. Here the CDR3 reads CASSSGTGPYEQYF. The CDR3 DNA reads TGTGCCAGCAGCTCCGGGACAGGGCCCTACGAGCAGTACTTC.

The chain combines TRBV12-3 or TRBV12-4 with TRBJ2-3; D is ambiguous. V was pared by 4 bases and J by 6 bases, with 11 bases between. The CDR3 spans 13 residues. The chain's CDR3 is CASSYLPVDTQYF. The CDR3 nucleotides are TGTGCCAGCAGTTACCTCCCGGTTGATACGCAGTATTTT.

The chain has TRBV4-3 and TRBJ2-3; D uncertain. Trimming left V 0 bases short and J 1 base short, with 8 bases between. CDR1 and CDR2 from the germline V gene are LGHNA and YSLEER. The CDR3 extends over 15 amino acids. The chain's CDR3 is CASSQDRQGTDTQYF. CDR3 nucleotides: TGCGCCAGCAGCCAAGATCGCCAGGGCACAGATACGCAGTATTTT.

This clone has just one count. This sequence joins TRBV24-1 and TRBJ2-7; 9 bases match TRBD1. The CDR3 totals 12 residues. J lost 4 bases, V lost 12 bases, and 6 bases had no gene match. Germline CDR1 reads KGHDR; CDR2 reads SFDVKD. Written as DNA, the CDR3 is TGTGCCGTAGGGACAGGGTCTTACGAGCAGTACTTC. Amino acids: CAVGTGSYEQYF.

The chain recombines TRBV11-2 with TRBJ1-1; D is unclear. Per the germline V gene, CDR1 is SGHAT and CDR2 is FQNNGV. V lost 3 bases to trimming and J lost 1 base, with 9 bases between them. The CDR3 has 14 amino acids. The DNA of the CDR3 is TGTGCCAGCAGCTTCGACAACCGGAACACTGAAGCTTTCTTT. Its translation: CASSFDNRNTEAFF.

The chain combines TRBV2 with TRBJ2-3; 7 nucleotides align to TRBD2. CDR1 and CDR2 (germline): SNHLY, FYNNEI. The CDR3 sequence is 14 residues long. The junction had 3 bases not matched to a gene; V was cut back by 5 bases and J by 1 base. CDR3 bases: TGTGCCAGCAGTCGACTAGCCGGCACAGATACGCAGTATTTT. Its protein product is CASSRLAGTDTQYF.

The V call is TRBV2, the J call TRBJ2-2; the match to TRBD2 covers 10 bases. CDR1 and CDR2 from the germline V gene are SNHLY and FYNNEI. J was trimmed by 2 bases and V by 5 bases; bases with no gene match: 8. The CDR3 is made up of 17 amino acids. The chain's CDR3 is CASSSGLASLNTGELFF. CDR3 DNA: TGTGCCAGCAGTTCGGGACTAGCGAGTTTAAACACCGGGGAGCTGTTTTTT.

V and J are TRBV7-2 and TRBJ2-1, with a possible D match to TRBD1 (6 bases). Looked up from germline, CDR1 is SGHTA and CDR2 is FQGNSA. This CDR3 contains 15 residues. Trimming pared 5 bases from V and 4 bases from J, leaving 15 bases between. CDR3 residues: CASSVDRSPYNEQFF. The CDR3 DNA follows: TGTGCCAGCAGCGTCGACAGGAGCCCATACAATGAGCAGTTCTTC.

As regards this clone: Compared with germline, one end of the junction differs, possibly owing to a read error. The rearrangement joins TRBV28 to TRBJ1-5; D gene uncertain. From germline, CDR1 is MDHEN and CDR2 SYDVKM. The CDR3 consists of 12 residues. Here the CDR3 reads CATRRANQPQHF. CDR3 nucleotides: TGCGCTACTAGGAGGGCGAATCAGCCCCAGCATTTT. Using reference TRBV28 and TRBJ1-5 for the parts outside the CDR3, the full variable domain is DVKVTQSSRYLVKRTGEKVFLECVQDMDHENMFWYRQDPGLGLRLIYFSYDVKMKEKGDIPEGYSVSREKKERFSLILESASTNQTSMYLCATRRANQPQHFGDGTRLSIL.

This clone turned up a few times. This chain joins TRBV9 and TRBJ2-1; weak D call: TRBD1 (6 bases). Germline V gives CDR1 SGDLS, CDR2 YYNGEE. Between the trimmed V and J ends, which lost 4 bases and 0 bases, there was a span of 14 bases. The CDR3 length is 16 residues. DNA of the CDR3: TGTGCCAGCAGCAATGGACAGACGAGCTCCTACAATGAGCAGTTCTTC. The encoded protein is CASSNGQTSSYNEQFF.

The V and J genes are TRBV3-1 (or the pseudogene TRBV3-2) and TRBJ2-2; D is uncertain. With 0 bases removed from V and 4 bases from J, the gap between germline ends came to 6 bases. CDR1 is LGHDT and CDR2 is YNNKEL in the germline V gene (reference sequence). The CDR3 runs to 14 residues. The DNA of the CDR3 is TGTGCCAGCAGCCAAGATACGGGCACCGGGGAGCTGTTTTTT. Residues: CASSQDTGTGELFF.

The chain employs TRBV6-6 and TRBJ2-1; TRBD2 agrees at 8 bases. J gave up 4 bases and V 6 bases, and 8 bases lay outside the gene matches. This CDR3 contains 15 residues. CDR1 MNHNY and CDR2 SVGAGI come from the germline V gene (reference sequence). The CDR3 nucleotides are TGTGCCAGCAGGGTCGGGGGGGCGATGTACAATGAGCAGTTCTTC. Its protein product is CASRVGGAMYNEQFF.

The V call is TRBV4-2, the J call TRBJ2-7; D might be TRBD2 (6 bases). The germline V gene has CDR1 LGHNA and CDR2 YNFKEQ. CDR3 size: 13 residues. V lost 0 bases to trimming and J lost 7 bases, with 10 bases between them. The CDR3 DNA follows: TGTGCCAGCAGCCAAGAGGCTGCGGGGGAGCAGTACTTC. This codes for CASSQEAAGEQYF.

The rearrangement uses TRBV24-1 and TRBJ2-1; 16 nucleotides line up with TRBD2. Germline CDR1 and CDR2: KGHDR and SFDVKD. V dropped 1 base and J dropped 3; count of bases not matched to a gene: 5. This CDR3 has 19 amino acids. For the CDR3, the DNA is TGTGCCACCAGTGATTTCGGGACTAGCGGGGGGGCGGGCTACAATGAGCAGTTCTTC. This sequence encodes CATSDFGTSGGAGYNEQFF.

The rearrangement uses TRBV28 and TRBJ2-7, with D tentatively TRBD1 (6 bases). Trimming shortened V by 6 bases and J by 3 bases, and 15 bases separated the two germline ends. This CDR3 comprises 14 residues. Germline loops: CDR1 MDHEN, CDR2 SYDVKM. The CDR3 spells CASRPQGRYYEQYF. CDR3 sequence (DNA): TGTGCCAGCAGACCTCAGGGGAGATACTACGAGCAGTACTTC.

In DNA form, the CDR3 reads TGCGCCAGCAGCCCCGGACTAGGCCAAGAGACCCAGTACTTC. This sequence encodes CASSPGLGQETQYF. The chain has TRBV4-1 and TRBJ2-5, with 7 bases matching TRBD2. Germline CDR1 is MGHRA and CDR2 is YSYEKL. The V and J ends lost 4 bases and 1 base, in that order; junction bases with no gene match: 3. CDR3 length: 14 amino acids.

The rearrangement joins TRBV28 to TRBJ1-1; no definite D call. V was clipped by 6 bases and J by 10 bases, with 12 bases between them. This CDR3 contains 11 residues. Germline V gene sequence: CDR1 MDHEN, CDR2 SYDVKM. In nucleotides, the CDR3 is TGTGCCAGCAGGGCTAGTAATGGAGCTTTCTTT. Translated: CASRASNGAFF.

The genes are TRBV6-5 and TRBJ1-1; D uncertain. The CDR3 totals 15 residues. Trimming stripped 1 base from V and 0 bases from J, with 9 bases between. The V gene's germline CDR1 is MNHEY and CDR2 SVGAGI. Here the CDR3 reads CASSYFPGMNTEAFF. In DNA, the CDR3 is TGTGCCAGCAGTTACTTTCCCGGGATGAACACTGAAGCTTTCTTT.